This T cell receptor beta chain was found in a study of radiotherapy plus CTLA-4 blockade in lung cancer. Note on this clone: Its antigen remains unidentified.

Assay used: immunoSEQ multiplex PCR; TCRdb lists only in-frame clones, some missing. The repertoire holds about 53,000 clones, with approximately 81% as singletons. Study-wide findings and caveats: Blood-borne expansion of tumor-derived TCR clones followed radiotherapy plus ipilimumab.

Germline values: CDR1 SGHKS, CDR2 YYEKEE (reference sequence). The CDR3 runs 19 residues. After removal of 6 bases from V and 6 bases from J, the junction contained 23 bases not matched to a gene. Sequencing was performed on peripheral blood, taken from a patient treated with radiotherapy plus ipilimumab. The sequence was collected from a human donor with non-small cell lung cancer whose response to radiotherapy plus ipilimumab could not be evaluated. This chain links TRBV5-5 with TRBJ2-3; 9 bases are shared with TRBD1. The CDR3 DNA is TGTGCCAGCATCCGTGGGTCAGCTACAGGGGGCGGTTTCTCTGATACGCAGTATTTT. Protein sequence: CASIRGSATGGGFSDTQYF.